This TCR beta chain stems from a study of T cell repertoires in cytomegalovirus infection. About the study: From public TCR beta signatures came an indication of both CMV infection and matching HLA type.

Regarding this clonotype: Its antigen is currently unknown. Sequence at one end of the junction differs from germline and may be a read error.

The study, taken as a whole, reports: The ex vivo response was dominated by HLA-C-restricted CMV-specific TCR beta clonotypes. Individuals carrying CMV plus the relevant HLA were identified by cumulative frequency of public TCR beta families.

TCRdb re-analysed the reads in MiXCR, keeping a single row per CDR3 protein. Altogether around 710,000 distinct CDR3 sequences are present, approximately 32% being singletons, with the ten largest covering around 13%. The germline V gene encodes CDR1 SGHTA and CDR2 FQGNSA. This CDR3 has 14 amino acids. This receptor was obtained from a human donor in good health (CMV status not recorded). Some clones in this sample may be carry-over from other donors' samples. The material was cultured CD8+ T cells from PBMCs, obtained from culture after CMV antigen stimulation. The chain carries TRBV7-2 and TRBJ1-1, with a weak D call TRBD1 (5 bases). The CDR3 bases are TGTGACAGCAGCTTAGGGGCAGGGAGCACTGAAGCTTTCTTT. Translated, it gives CDSSLGAGSTEAFF.